Below, 18 T cell receptor beta chains from the same sample are listed, as sequenced in a study of Graves' ophthalmopathy and Graves' hyperthyroidism. Scientists amplified the TCR beta CDR3 regions from RNA transcripts. First-round RT-PCR with HTBI primers preceded a second-round multiplex PCR. TCRdb reanalysed the multiplex PCR reads using MiXCR and keeps one entry per CDR3 protein. The data show over a million distinct CDR3 sequences, approximately 35% seen once. The sequenced material came from peripheral blood or thyroid tissue (not recorded which). The receptors originated from an adult man with Graves' hyperthyroidism.

The chain joins TRBV15 to TRBJ2-7; the match to TRBD2 covers 14 bases. The CDR3 sequence is 15 residues long. Losses at the gene ends were 4 bases for V and 6 bases for J; bases not matched to a gene: 5. Per the germline V gene, CDR1 is LNHNV and CDR2 is YYDKDF (reference sequence). The CDR3 coding sequence is TGTGCCACCAGCATGACTAGCGGGGGGGCCGTCGAGCAGTACTTC. It specifies CATSMTSGGAVEQYF.

This clonotype was recorded once. One end of the junction varies from germline; a read error may be responsible. The chain joins TRBV7-2 to TRBJ2-2; tentative D call: TRBD1 (6 bases). CDR3 length: 15 residues. Germline V lookup: CDR1 SGHTA, CDR2 FQGNSA. CDR3 sequence: CASSFQDSGHRGAVF. The CDR3 DNA follows: TGTGCCAGCAGCTTTCAGGACAGTGGGCACCGGGGAGCTGTTTTT. The full variable domain, rest sourced from reference TRBV7-2 and TRBJ2-2, is GAGVSQSPSNKVTEKGKDVELRCDPISGHTALYWYRQSLGQGLEFLIYFQGNSAPDKSGLPSDRFSAERTGGSVSTLTIQRTQQEDSAVYLCASSFQDSGHRGAVFGEGSRLTVL.

This chain joins TRBV10-2 and TRBJ1-1, with D possibly being TRBD1 (5 bases). Germline CDR1 reads WSHSY; CDR2 reads SAAADI. The CDR3 is made up of 14 amino acids. Trimming shortened V by 6 bases and J by 1 base, and 12 bases separated the two germline ends. The CDR3 DNA is TGCGCCAGCAGCTTCGACAGACAGAACACTGAAGCTTTCTTT. The encoded protein is CASSFDRQNTEAFF.

This clonotype was picked up a small number of times. The V and J genes are TRBV12-3 or TRBV12-4 and TRBJ2-7; no definite D call. CDR3 size: 14 residues. V dropped 5 bases and J dropped 6 bases, with 17 bases sitting between them. The CDR3: CASSRYSSGSEQYF. CDR3 nucleotides: TGTGCCAGCAGTCGTTACAGCTCAGGTAGCGAGCAGTACTTC.

A word on this clonotype: Since a much larger clone is just one base distant, this may be a read error. The chain joins TRBV7-2 to TRBJ2-7; D ambiguous. In germline, CDR1 is SGHTA, CDR2 FQGNSA. The CDR3 runs 12 residues. With 5 bases removed from V and 11 bases from J, the gap between germline ends came to 16 bases. CDR3 loop: CASSRMDVTKYF. The DNA of the CDR3 is TGTGCCAGCAGCCGAATGGACGTAACTAAGTACTTC.

This clonotype was detected only a few times. V and J are TRBV4-1 and TRBJ1-1; D is undetermined. This CDR3 is 13 amino acids long. Between the trimmed V and J ends, which lost 0 bases and 7 bases, there was a span of 9 bases. Germline CDR1 is MGHRA and CDR2 is YSYEKL. As DNA, the CDR3 is TGCGCCAGCAGCCAAGATCGAAAGGTTGAAGCTTTCTTT. Its translation is CASSQDRKVEAFF.

The chain recombines TRBV12-3 or TRBV12-4 with TRBJ2-7; D may be TRBD1 (8 bases). V was trimmed by 8 bases and J by 7 bases, leaving 18 bases between them. The CDR3 covers 13 residues. CDR3 nucleotide sequence: TGTGCCAGCCAACAGGGGGGGCTACGTGAGCAGTACTTC. Translation gives CASQQGGLREQYF.

This clonotype was observed many times. This chain joins TRBV5-1 and TRBJ1-6; D not resolved. V was clipped by 2 bases and J by 13 bases, with 16 bases between them. Germline lookup yields CDR1 SGHRS and CDR2 YFSETQ. This CDR3 region has 14 residues. CDR3 sequence (DNA): TGCGCCAGCAGCTTATCGCCCCTGGATGGTCCCCTCCACTTT. Protein sequence: CASSLSPLDGPLHF. Full variable domain (outside the CDR3, taken from reference TRBV5-1 and TRBJ1-6): KAGVTQTPRYLIKTRGQQVTLSCSPISGHRSVSWYQQTPGQGLQFLFEYFSETQRNKGNFPGRFSGRQFSNSRSEMNVSTLELGDSALYLCASSLSPLDGPLHFGNGTRLTVT.

In this sample, this clonotype turned up many times. The rearrangement uses TRBV7-2 and TRBJ2-5, with D possibly TRBD1 on 5 matching bases. The V and J ends lost 3 bases and 4 bases respectively, with 15 bases between them. CDR3 length equals 15 residues. Germline CDR1 is SGHTA and CDR2 is FQGNSA. The CDR3 protein is CASSLLSGLGETQYF. DNA for the CDR3: TGTGCCAGCAGCTTGCTCTCAGGGTTGGGAGAGACCCAGTACTTC.

This clonotype was counted ten times or more. The chain links TRBV19 to TRBJ2-7; D tentatively fits TRBD1 or TRBD2 (6 bases each). CDR1 and CDR2 (germline): LNHDA, SQIVND (reference sequence). CDR3 length equals 15 residues. Trimming took off 1 base at V and 2 bases at J, with 12 bases between the two ends. The CDR3 loop is CASSIGGGLTYEQYF. For the CDR3, the DNA is TGTGCCAGTAGTATAGGAGGGGGACTGACCTACGAGCAGTACTTC.

The genes are TRBV4-3 and TRBJ2-2, with D possibly TRBD1 on 6 matching bases. Germline CDR1 and CDR2: LGHNA and YSLEER. The length of the CDR3 is 15 residues. V shed 6 bases and J shed 1 base, with 12 bases lying between them. The CDR3, as DNA: TGCGCCAGCAGTGGGGGCAGGAAGAACACCGGGGAGCTGTTTTTT. This translates into CASSGGRKNTGELFF.

This clonotype has ten or more counts. V and J are TRBV19 and TRBJ1-5, with D perhaps matching TRBD1 (5 bases). The CDR3 is made up of 15 amino acids. V was trimmed by 6 bases and J by 7 bases, leaving 19 bases between them. Germline lookup yields CDR1 LNHDA and CDR2 SQIVND (reference sequence). CDR3 amino acids: CASRDPRQRGQPQHF. Here the CDR3 DNA reads TGTGCCAGTAGGGACCCCCGACAGCGTGGCCAGCCCCAGCATTTT.

The chain recombines TRBV5-4 with TRBJ1-2; 8 bases agree with TRBD1. With 1 base clipped from V and 4 bases from J, the junction kept 12 bases outside the gene matches. Germline CDR1 SGHNT, CDR2 YYREEE (reference sequence). CDR3 length: 17 amino acids. The CDR3 spells CASSLLAGGDDRYGYTF. The CDR3 region has the DNA TGTGCCAGCAGCTTGTTGGCAGGGGGCGACGATCGCTATGGCTACACCTTC. Complete variable domain (other parts from reference TRBV5-4 and TRBJ1-2): ETGVTQSPTHLIKTRGQQVTLRCSSQSGHNTVSWYQQALGQGPQFIFQYYREEENGRGNFPPRFSGLQFPNYSSELNVNALELDDSALYLCASSLLAGGDDRYGYTFGSGTRLTVV.

As concerns this clonotype: This may come from a read error, since a much larger clone is one base off. The chain couples TRBV9 to TRBJ2-7; possible D gene TRBD1, 5 bases. The CDR3 extends over 13 amino acids. Germline values: CDR1 SGDLS, CDR2 YYNGEE. CDR3 sequence: CASGVVAGYEQYF. CDR3 sequence (DNA): TGTGCCAGCGGCGTAGTGGCAGGGTACGAGCAGTACTTC.

This clonotype appeared many times. The chain is built from TRBV2 and TRBJ1-3; D gene unclear. V shed 8 bases and J shed 0 bases, with 11 bases lying between them. Germline values: CDR1 SNHLY, CDR2 FYNNEI. This CDR3 contains 14 residues. The CDR3 region has the DNA TGTGCCAGCCGGGCTGAGAGCTCTGGAAACACCATATATTTT. Translated: CASRAESSGNTIYF.

This clonotype was recorded at least ten times. The gene calls are TRBV19 and TRBJ1-1; perhaps TRBD1 as D (5 bases). The CDR3 consists of 15 residues. Per germline, CDR1 LNHDA and CDR2 SQIVND (reference sequence). Trimming cost V 6 bases and J 1 base, with 15 bases left between them. The CDR3 loop is CASSLLGPSNTEAFF. CDR3 sequence (DNA): TGTGCCAGTAGCCTATTGGGACCGTCGAACACTGAAGCTTTCTTT.

This clonotype was counted between two and nine times. The gene calls are TRBV3-1 and TRBJ1-1; D might be TRBD1 (5 bases). Germline V gene sequence: CDR1 LGHDT, CDR2 YNNKEL (reference sequence). The CDR3 consists of 13 residues. Trimming took 0 bases from V and 12 from J, leaving 14 bases between them. CDR3 nucleotides: TGTGCCAGCAGCCAAGAGGGACCCAGTGAGACTTTCTTT. This codes for CASSQEGPSETFF.

This clonotype has at least ten counts. This rearrangement joins TRBV6-6 to TRBJ1-6; a possible D gene is TRBD1 (5 bases). The CDR3 sequence is 14 residues long. Trimming removed 7 bases at V and 9 bases at J, with 16 bases between. Germline CDR1 reads MNHNY; CDR2 reads SVGAGI (reference sequence). In DNA form, the CDR3 reads TGTGCCAGCACCACCGGGGGTGGTGGTTCACCCCTCCACTTT. It translates to CASTTGGGGSPLHF.